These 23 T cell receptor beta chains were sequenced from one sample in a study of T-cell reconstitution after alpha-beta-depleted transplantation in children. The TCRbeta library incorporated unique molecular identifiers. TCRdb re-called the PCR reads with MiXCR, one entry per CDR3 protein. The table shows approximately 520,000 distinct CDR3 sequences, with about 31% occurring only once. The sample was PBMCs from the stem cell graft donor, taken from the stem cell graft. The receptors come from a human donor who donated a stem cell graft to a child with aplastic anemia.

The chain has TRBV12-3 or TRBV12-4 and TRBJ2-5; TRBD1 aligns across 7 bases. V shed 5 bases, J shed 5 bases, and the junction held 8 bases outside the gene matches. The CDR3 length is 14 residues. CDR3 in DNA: TGTGCCAGCAGTCAAGAAGGGGGCTGGGAGACCCAGTACTTC. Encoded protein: CASSQEGGWETQYF.

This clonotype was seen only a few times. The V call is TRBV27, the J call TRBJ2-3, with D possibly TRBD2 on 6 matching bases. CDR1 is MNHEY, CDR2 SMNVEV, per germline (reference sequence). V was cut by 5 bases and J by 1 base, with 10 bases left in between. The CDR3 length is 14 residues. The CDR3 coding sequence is TGTGCCAGCAGTGAAGAGCGGGGCACAGATACGCAGTATTTT. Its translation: CASSEERGTDTQYF.

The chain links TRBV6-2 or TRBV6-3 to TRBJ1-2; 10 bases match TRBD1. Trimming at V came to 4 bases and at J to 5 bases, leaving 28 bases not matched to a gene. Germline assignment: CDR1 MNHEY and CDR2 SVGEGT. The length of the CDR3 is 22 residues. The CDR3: CASSSEGFGGQGTSFLPYGYTF. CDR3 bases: TGTGCCAGCAGTTCCGAGGGCTTTGGGGGACAGGGGACTTCCTTTTTACCGTATGGCTACACCTTC.

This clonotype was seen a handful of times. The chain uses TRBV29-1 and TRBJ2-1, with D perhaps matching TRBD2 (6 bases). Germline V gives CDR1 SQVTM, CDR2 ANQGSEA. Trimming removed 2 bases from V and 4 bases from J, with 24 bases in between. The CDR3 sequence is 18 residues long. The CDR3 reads CSVEPGLSILMAYNEQFF. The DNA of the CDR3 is TGCAGCGTTGAACCGGGACTTAGTATCTTAATGGCATACAATGAGCAGTTCTTC.

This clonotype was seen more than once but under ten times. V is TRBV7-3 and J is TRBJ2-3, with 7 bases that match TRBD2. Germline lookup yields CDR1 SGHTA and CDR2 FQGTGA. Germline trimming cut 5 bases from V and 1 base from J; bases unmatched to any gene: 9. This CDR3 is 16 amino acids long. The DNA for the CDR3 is TGTGCCAGCAGCCTATTAGCGGGTCGGGGCACAGATACGCAGTATTTT. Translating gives CASSLLAGRGTDTQYF.

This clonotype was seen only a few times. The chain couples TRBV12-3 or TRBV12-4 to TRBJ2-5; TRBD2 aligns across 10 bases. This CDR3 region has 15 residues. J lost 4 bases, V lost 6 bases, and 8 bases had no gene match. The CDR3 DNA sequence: TGTGCCAGCAGGCGGACTAGCGGAGGGGGAGAGACCCAGTACTTC. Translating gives CASRRTSGGGETQYF.

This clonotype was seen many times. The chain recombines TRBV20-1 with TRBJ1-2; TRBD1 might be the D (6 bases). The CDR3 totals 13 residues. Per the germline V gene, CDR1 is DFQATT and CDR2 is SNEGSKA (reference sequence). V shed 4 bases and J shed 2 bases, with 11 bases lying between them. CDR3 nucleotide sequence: TGCAGTGCTACCGCACAGGGAAACTATGGCTACACCTTC. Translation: CSATAQGNYGYTF.

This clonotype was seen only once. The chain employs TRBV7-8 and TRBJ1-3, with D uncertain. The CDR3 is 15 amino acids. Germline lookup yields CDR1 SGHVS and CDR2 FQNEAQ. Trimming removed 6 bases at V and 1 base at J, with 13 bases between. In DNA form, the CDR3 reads TGTGCCAGCAGGAACCCGACTGGGTCTGGAAACACCATATATTTT. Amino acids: CASRNPTGSGNTIYF.

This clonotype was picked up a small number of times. The CDR3 region is CASSPYRGRTEAFF. The CDR3, as DNA: TGTGCCAGCAGCCCATATCGGGGGAGGACTGAAGCTTTCTTT. V is TRBV16 and J is TRBJ1-1, with D tentatively TRBD1 (5 bases). The CDR3 runs 14 residues. V was shortened by 4 bases and J by 5 bases, with 14 bases between the two germline ends. The germline CDR1 and CDR2 sequences are KGHSY and FQNENV. The full variable domain, with the rest looked up from reference TRBV16 and TRBJ1-1, is GEEVAQTPKHLVRGEGQKAKLYCAPIKGHSYVFWYQQVLKNEFKFLISFQNENVFDETGMPKERFSAKCLPNSPCSLEIQATKLEDSAVYFCASSPYRGRTEAFFGQGTRLTVV.

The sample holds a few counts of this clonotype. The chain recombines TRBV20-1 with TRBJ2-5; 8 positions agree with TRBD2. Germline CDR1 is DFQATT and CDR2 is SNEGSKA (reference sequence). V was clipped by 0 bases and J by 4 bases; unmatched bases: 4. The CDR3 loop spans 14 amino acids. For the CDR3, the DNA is TGCAGTGCTAGAGATAGCCTAGCGGGAGAGACCCAGTACTTC. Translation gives CSARDSLAGETQYF.

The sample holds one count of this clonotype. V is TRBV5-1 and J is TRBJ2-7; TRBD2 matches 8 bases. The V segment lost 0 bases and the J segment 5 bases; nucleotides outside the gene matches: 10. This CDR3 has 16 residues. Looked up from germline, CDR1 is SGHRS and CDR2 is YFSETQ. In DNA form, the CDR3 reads TGCGCCAGCAGCTTGGAAGTCCAGCGGGAGCCCAACGAGCAGTACGTC. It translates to CASSLEVQREPNEQYV.

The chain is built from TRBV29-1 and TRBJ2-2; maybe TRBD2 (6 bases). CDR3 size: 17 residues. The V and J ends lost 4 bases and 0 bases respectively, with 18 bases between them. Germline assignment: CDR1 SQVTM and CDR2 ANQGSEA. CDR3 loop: CSVVGVDGGANTGELFF. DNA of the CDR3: TGCAGCGTTGTGGGCGTCGACGGAGGGGCGAACACCGGGGAGCTGTTTTTT.

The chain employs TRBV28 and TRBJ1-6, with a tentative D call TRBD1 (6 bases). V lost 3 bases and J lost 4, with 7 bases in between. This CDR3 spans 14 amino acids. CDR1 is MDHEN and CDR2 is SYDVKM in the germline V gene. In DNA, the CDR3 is TGTGCCAGCAGTTTCGGACAGTATAATTCACCCCTCCACTTT. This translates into CASSFGQYNSPLHF.

This chain's CDR3 is CASSLAPRGRLGQPQHF. Here the CDR3 DNA reads TGTGCCAGCAGCTTAGCCCCTCGGGGGAGACTGGGCCAGCCCCAGCATTTT. This chain connects TRBV7-6 to TRBJ1-5; a possible D gene is TRBD1 (5 bases). The length of the CDR3 is 17 residues. V dropped 0 bases and J dropped 7 bases, with 19 bases sitting between them. Germline V gene lookup returns CDR1 SGHVS and CDR2 FNYEAQ.

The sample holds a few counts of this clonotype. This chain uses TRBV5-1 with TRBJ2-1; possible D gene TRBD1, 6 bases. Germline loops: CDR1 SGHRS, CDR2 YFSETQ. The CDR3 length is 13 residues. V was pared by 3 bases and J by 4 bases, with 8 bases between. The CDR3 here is CASSSGQYNEQFF. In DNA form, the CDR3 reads TGCGCCAGCAGCTCCGGACAGTACAATGAGCAGTTCTTC.

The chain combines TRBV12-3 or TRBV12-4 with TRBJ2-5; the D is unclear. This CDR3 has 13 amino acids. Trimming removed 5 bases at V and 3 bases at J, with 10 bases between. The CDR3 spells CASSVHREETQYF. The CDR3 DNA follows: TGTGCCAGCAGTGTGCATAGGGAAGAGACCCAGTACTTC.

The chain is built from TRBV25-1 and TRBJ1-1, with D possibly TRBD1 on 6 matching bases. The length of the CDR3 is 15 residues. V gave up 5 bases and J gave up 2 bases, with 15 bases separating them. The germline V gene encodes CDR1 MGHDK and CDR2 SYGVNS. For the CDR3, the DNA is TGTGCCAGCAGTCCAATCCACAGGGAAAACACTGAAGCTTTCTTT. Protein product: CASSPIHRENTEAFF.

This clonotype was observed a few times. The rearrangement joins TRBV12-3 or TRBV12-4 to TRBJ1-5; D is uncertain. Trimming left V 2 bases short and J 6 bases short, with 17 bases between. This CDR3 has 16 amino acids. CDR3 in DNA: TGTGCCAGCAGTTTAATTTTGGCGAAAGGTGGTCAGCCCCAGCATTTT. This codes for CASSLILAKGGQPQHF.

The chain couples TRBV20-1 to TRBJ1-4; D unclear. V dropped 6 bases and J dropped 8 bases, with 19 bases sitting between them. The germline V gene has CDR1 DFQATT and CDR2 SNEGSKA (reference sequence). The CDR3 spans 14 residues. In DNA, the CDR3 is TGCAGTGCAAATACAGCGTATAGAAACGAAAAACTGTTTTTT. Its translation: CSANTAYRNEKLFF.

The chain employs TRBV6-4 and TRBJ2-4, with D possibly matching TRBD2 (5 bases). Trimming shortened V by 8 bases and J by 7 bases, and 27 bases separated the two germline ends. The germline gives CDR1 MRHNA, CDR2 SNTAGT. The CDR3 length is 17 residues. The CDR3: CASRREDGTPPDNIQYF. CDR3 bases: TGTGCCAGCCGTCGGGAAGATGGAACCCCTCCGGACAACATTCAGTACTTC.

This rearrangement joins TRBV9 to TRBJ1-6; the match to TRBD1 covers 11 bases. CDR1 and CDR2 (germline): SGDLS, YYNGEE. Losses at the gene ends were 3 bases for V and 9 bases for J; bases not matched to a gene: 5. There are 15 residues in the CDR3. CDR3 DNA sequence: TGTGCCAGCAGCGAAACCGGGACAGGGGGTTCACCCCTCCACTTT. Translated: CASSETGTGGSPLHF.

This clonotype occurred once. CDR3 protein: CASSASPGQGPEAFF. DNA of the CDR3: TGTGCCAGCAGCGCCTCACCGGGACAGGGCCCTGAAGCTTTCTTT. The chain combines TRBV9 with TRBJ1-1; 9 positions agree with TRBD1. Germline CDR1 and CDR2: SGDLS and YYNGEE. The CDR3 totals 15 residues. The V gene end was trimmed by 3 bases and the J gene end by 6 bases; junction bases not matched to a gene: 9.

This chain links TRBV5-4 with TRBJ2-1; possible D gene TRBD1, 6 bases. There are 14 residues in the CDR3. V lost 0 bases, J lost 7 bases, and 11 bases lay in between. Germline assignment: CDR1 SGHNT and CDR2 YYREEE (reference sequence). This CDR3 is CASSLDRVRNEQFF. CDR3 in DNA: TGTGCCAGCAGCTTGGACAGGGTGAGGAATGAGCAGTTCTTC.